This TCR beta chain was captured in a study of T cell repertoires in cytomegalovirus infection. With regard to this clonotype: What it recognizes is unknown.

TCRdb analysed the reads with MiXCR anew, one entry per CDR3 protein. There are some 800,000 distinct CDR3 sequences in the sample; 25% to 35% occur only once, and over 10% lies in the top ten. This CDR3 contains 15 residues. CDR1 MGHRA and CDR2 YSYEKL come from the germline V gene. Trimming removed 7 bases from V and 4 bases from J; junction bases left unmatched: 7. The chain couples TRBV4-1 to TRBJ2-1; 10 nucleotides match TRBD2. The sequence derives from a human donor in good health (CMV status not recorded). Some clones in this sample may be carry-over from other donors' samples. The input for sequencing was cultured CD8+ T cells from PBMCs, taken from culture after CMV antigen stimulation. In nucleotides, the CDR3 is TGCGCCAGCACCCCACTAGCGGGGACATACAATGAGCAGTTCTTC. Its protein product is CASTPLAGTYNEQFF.